The 3 T cell receptor beta chains reported below all come from one sample, sequenced in a study of the immune and genomic landscape of osteosarcoma. The post-treatment osteosarcoma tumors were primary, local recurrence or metastasis specimens from poor-prognosis patients. Here immunoSEQ multiplex PCR was the method, and the copy in TCRdb shows in-frame clones only, minus some. Of about 4,600 clones listed, roughly 70% are singletons. The sample was osteosarcoma tumor tissue from the femur. The source is a human donor with osteosarcoma.

The V gene is TRBV11-2, the J gene TRBJ2-3; D unclear. Germline V CDR1 and CDR2: SGHAT, FQNNGV. Trimming left V 6 bases short and J 3 bases short, with 16 bases between. The CDR3 consists of 15 residues. The CDR3 DNA follows: TGTGCCAGCAGACTGGCATGGCGTGCTACAGATACGCAGTATTTT. Amino acids: CASRLAWRATDTQYF.

The rearrangement joins TRBV29-1 to TRBJ2-5; D perhaps matches TRBD2 (6 bases). Germline V CDR1 and CDR2: SQVTM, ANQGSEA. CDR3 length: 13 residues. Trimming removed 4 bases from V and 1 base from J, with 10 bases in between. CDR3 protein: CSVGSGLQETQYF. In DNA, the CDR3 is TGCAGCGTTGGTAGCGGCCTCCAAGAGACCCAGTACTTC. Full variable domain (missing parts from reference TRBV29-1 and TRBJ2-5): SAVISQKPSRDICQRGTSLTIQCQVDSQVTMMFWYRQQPGQSLTLIATANQGSEATYESGFVIDKFPISRPNLTFSTLTVSNMSPEDSSIYLCSVGSGLQETQYFGPGTRLLVL.

This clone was observed a handful of times. The rearrangement uses TRBV28 and TRBJ1-1; D unresolved. V lost 3 bases and J 5 bases, leaving 16 bases between the germline ends. Germline CDR1 is MDHEN and CDR2 is SYDVKM. The CDR3 length is 15 residues. In DNA form, the CDR3 reads TGTGCCAGCAGTTTTAGGCAGTCCGGATTAACTGAAGCTTTCTTT. Translation gives CASSFRQSGLTEAFF. Full variable domain (outside the CDR3, taken from reference TRBV28 and TRBJ1-1): DVKVTQSSRYLVKRTGEKVFLECVQDMDHENMFWYRQDPGLGLRLIYFSYDVKMKEKGDIPEGYSVSREKKERFSLILESASTNQTSMYLCASSFRQSGLTEAFFGQGTRLTVV.